The following is a T cell receptor beta chain sequence with its context. Its antigen is not known. Distinct nucleotide sequences in the sample also encode this CDR3. This entry belongs to a study of shared clonotypes between healthy human individuals. Study outcomes and limitations: Apart from blood, nothing was sampled; tissue repertoires likely differ.

Several immunoSEQ plates received, in even portions, the genomic DNA of each subset. Authors' analysis steps: ImmunoSEQ output lacked quality scores and full-length reads, limiting matched filtering. Assay used: immunoSEQ multiplex PCR; TCRdb lists only in-frame clones, some missing. D and trimming come from the DNA, and the V and J calls and clone size come from that table. The table includes 450,000 to 500,000 clones, around 73% detected once. Only Caucasian adults living in Nashville, Tennessee made up the donor group. The source material was PBMCs. This TCR was sampled from a woman aged 40-49 years in good health. Some clones in this sample may be carry-over from other donors' samples.

The DNA for the CDR3 is TGCGCCAGCAGCTTGGGGAGCGGAAGCTCCTACAATGAGCAGTTCTTC. Its translation is CASSLGSGSSYNEQFF. The rearrangement uses TRBV5-1 and TRBJ2-1; perhaps TRBD2 as D (5 bases). Germline V gives CDR1 SGHRS, CDR2 YFSETQ. The CDR3 is 16 amino acids. Trimming left V 0 bases short and J 0 bases short, with 10 bases between.